The clone carrying this TCR beta chain was picked up many times. V lost 5 bases and J lost 3; bases outside the gene matches: 6. The CDR3 covers 15 residues. Germline V gene data show CDR1 as PRHDT and CDR2 as FYEKMQ (reference sequence). Criteria for exclusion of patients were uncontrolled infection, other autoimmune disease, pregnancy or lactation. Diagnoses rested on clinical symptoms, serum thyroxine and TRAb, thyroid ultrasound and orbital computed tomography. These data originate in a study of T cells in Graves' hyperthyroidism and ophthalmopathy. Researchers took RNA transcripts and amplified the TCR beta CDR3 regions from them. TCR CDR3 underwent first-round RT-PCR with the HTBI primer set. TCRdb ran MiXCR on the multiplex PCR reads and lists one entry per CDR3 protein. The sample records 300,000 to 400,000 distinct CDR3 sequences, approximately 15% being singletons.

The sequenced sample consisted of blood. The sequence came from a woman aged 25-40 years with Graves' hyperthyroidism. The chain carries TRBV13 and TRBJ2-1; 8 bases are shared with TRBD1. The chain's CDR3 is CASSATGGFYNEQFF. The CDR3 DNA reads as TGTGCCAGCAGCGCCACAGGGGGTTTCTACAATGAGCAGTTCTTC.